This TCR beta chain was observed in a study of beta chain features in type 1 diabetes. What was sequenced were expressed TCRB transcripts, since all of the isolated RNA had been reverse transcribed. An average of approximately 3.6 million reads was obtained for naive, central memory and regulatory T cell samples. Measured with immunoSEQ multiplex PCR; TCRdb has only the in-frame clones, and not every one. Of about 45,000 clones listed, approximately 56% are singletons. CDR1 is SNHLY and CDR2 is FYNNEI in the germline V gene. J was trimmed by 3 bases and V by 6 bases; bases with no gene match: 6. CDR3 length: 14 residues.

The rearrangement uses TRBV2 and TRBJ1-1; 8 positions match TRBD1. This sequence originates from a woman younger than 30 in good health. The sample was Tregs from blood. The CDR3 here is CASRGQADYTEAFF. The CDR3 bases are TGTGCCAGCAGGGGACAGGCGGACTACACTGAAGCTTTCTTT.